This TCR beta chain derives from a study of PD-L1 blockade in urothelial cancer. For the study at large: The year 2014 saw patients start atezolizumab, 1,200 mg intravenously every 3 weeks. Analysis of blood occurred 3 weeks (second dose) and 6 weeks after treatment start.

Time point specified: pretreatment peripheral blood. Patients in the study were battling locally advanced or metastatic urothelial carcinoma. With V trimmed by 2 bases and J by 8 bases, 5 bases remained unmatched. This CDR3 is built from 16 residues. Germline values: CDR1 SEHNR, CDR2 FQNEAQ (reference sequence). The investigators introduced synthetic TCR analog templates into each PCR as spikes. The table came from immunoSEQ multiplex PCR; TCRdb's copy has only in-frame clones and leaves some out. The table records about 63,000 clones, 80% to 90% of them present only once. The sample here was PBMCs, taken around atezolizumab (anti-PD-L1) treatment. The gene calls are TRBV7-9 and TRBJ1-6; TRBD1 aligns across 11 bases. The receptor was isolated from a man aged 65-85 years with urothelial cancer. DNA for the CDR3: TGTGCCAGCAGCTTAACCCGGGACAGGGGGGATTCACCCCTCCACTTT. Its translation is CASSLTRDRGDSPLHF.